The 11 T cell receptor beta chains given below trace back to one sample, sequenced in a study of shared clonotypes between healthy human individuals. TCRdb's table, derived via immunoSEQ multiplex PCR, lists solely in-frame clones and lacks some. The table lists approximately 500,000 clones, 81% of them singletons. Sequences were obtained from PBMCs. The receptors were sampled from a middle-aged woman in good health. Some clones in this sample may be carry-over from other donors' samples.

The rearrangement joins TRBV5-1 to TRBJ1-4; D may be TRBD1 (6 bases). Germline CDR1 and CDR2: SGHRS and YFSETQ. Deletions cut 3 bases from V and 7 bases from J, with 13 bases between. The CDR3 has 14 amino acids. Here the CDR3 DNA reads TGCGCCAGCAGCTATTCAACAGGGTCTGAAAAACTGTTTTTT. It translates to CASSYSTGSEKLFF.

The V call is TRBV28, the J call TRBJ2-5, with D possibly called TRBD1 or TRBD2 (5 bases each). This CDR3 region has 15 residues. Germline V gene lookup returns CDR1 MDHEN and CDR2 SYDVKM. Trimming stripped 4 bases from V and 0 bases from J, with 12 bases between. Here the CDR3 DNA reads TGTGCCAGCAGTTCTTCAGGGACCTACCAAGAGACCCAGTACTTC. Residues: CASSSSGTYQETQYF.

This CDR3 reads CASSSGRVEQYF. The CDR3 nucleotides are TGTGCCAGCAGTAGCGGGAGGGTTGAGCAGTACTTC. The chain has TRBV6-6 and TRBJ2-7; 10 bases match TRBD2. The trim removed 5 bases at V and 7 bases at J, leaving 2 bases unmatched. Germline V CDR1 and CDR2: MNHNY, SVGAGI (reference sequence). The CDR3 covers 12 residues.

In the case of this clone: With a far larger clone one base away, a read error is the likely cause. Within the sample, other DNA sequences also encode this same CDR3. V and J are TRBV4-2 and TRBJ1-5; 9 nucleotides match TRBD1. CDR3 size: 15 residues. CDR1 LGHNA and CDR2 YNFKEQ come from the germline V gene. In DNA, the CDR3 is TGTGCCAGCAGCCAGGACGGACAGGGGAATCAACCCCAGCATTTT. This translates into CASSQDGQGNQPQHF.

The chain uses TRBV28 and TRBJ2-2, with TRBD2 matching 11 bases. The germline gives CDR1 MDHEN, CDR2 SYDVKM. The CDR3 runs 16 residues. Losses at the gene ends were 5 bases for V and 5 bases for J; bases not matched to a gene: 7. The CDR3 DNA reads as TGTGCCAGCAGTCCCAAGGGACTAGCGGCGACCGGGGAGCTGTTTTTT. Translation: CASSPKGLAATGELFF. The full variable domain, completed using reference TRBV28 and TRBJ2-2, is DVKVTQSSRYLVKRTGEKVFLECVQDMDHENMFWYRQDPGLGLRLIYFSYDVKMKEKGDIPEGYSVSREKKERFSLILESASTNQTSMYLCASSPKGLAATGELFFGEGSRLTVL.

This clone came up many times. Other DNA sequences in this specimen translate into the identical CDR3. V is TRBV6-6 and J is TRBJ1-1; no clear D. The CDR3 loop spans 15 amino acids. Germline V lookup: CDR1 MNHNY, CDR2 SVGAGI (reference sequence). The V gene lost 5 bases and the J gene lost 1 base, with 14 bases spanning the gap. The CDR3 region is CASSTREGGNTEAFF. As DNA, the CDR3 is TGTGCCAGCAGTACGAGGGAGGGAGGGAACACTGAAGCTTTCTTT.

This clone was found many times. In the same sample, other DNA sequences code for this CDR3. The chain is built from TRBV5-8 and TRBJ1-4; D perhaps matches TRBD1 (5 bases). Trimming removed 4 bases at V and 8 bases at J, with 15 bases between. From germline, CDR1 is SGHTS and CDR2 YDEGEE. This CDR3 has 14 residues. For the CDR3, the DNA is TGTGCCAGCAGCCAGGGTTCCCGAATAGAAAAACTGTTTTTT. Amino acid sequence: CASSQGSRIEKLFF.

The CDR3 region is CASSLGRSSSYEQYF. The DNA of the CDR3 is TGTGCCAGCAGCTTGGGGAGGAGCAGTTCCTACGAGCAGTACTTC. The chain links TRBV5-4 to TRBJ2-7, with a weak D call TRBD2 (5 bases). The V gene's germline CDR1 is SGHNT and CDR2 YYREEE (reference sequence). The CDR3 runs to 15 residues. V gave up 0 bases and J gave up 1 base, with 11 bases separating them.

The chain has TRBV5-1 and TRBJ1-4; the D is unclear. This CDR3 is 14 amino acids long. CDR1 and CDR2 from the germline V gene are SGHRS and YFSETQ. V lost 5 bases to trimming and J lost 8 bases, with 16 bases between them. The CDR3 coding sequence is TGCGCCAGCAGGTTATCTCCTGGCGGGGAAAAACTGTTTTTT. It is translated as CASRLSPGGEKLFF. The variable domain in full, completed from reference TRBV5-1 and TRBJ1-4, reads KAGVTQTPRYLIKTRGQQVTLSCSPISGHRSVSWYQQTPGQGLQFLFEYFSETQRNKGNFPGRFSGRQFSNSRSEMNVSTLELGDSALYLCASRLSPGGEKLFFGSGTQLSVL.

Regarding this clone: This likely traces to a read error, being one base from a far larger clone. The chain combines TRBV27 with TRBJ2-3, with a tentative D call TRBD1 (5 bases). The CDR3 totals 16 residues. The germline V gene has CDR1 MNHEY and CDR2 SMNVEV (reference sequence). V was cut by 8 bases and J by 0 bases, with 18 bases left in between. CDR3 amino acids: CASHFLGLGSTDTQYF. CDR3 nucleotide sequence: TGTGCCAGCCACTTTTTGGGGCTAGGAAGCACAGATACGCAGTATTTT.

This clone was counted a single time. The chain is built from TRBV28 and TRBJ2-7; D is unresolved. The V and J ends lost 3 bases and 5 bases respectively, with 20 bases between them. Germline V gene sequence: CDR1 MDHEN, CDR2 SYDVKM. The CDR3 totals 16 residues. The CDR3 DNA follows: TGTGCCAGCAGTTTGCGCCAGATGGGATCCCCTGACGAGCAGTACTTC. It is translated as CASSLRQMGSPDEQYF. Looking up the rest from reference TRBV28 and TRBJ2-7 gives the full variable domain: DVKVTQSSRYLVKRTGEKVFLECVQDMDHENMFWYRQDPGLGLRLIYFSYDVKMKEKGDIPEGYSVSREKKERFSLILESASTNQTSMYLCASSLRQMGSPDEQYFGPGTRLTVT.